Presented here are 18 T cell receptor beta chains from one specimen sequenced in a study of identifying expanded T cells in peripheral blood (dated by TCRdb to 2018 to 2020). Receptor amplification or capture employed the immunoSEQ multiplex PCR assay. Entries here come from immuneACCESS through TCRdb and include only in-frame sequences with V and J called. Some clones fail to appear in such tables; in the studies checked, an unresolved V gene covers under half of the shortfall, and the cause of the remainder is unknown. Present in this sample are about 89,000 clones, roughly 86% of which were seen just once. The ten largest make up 5.6% of the sample. Material: blood. The receptors shown here come from a person aged 18 to 75 in good health.

This chain joins TRBV4-3 and TRBJ2-2; the match to TRBD1 covers 11 bases. CDR1 and CDR2 (germline): LGHNA, YSLEER. The CDR3 runs 17 residues. V trimming: 1 base; J trimming: 9 bases; junction bases outside the gene matches: 10. In DNA form, the CDR3 reads TGCGCCAGCAGCCAAGCCAGGACAGGGGGCATTTACCGGGAGCTGTTTTTT. As protein: CASSQARTGGIYRELFF.

This chain joins TRBV7-2 and TRBJ1-3; 7 bases line up with TRBD1. Trimming removed 6 bases from V and 2 bases from J; junction bases left unmatched: 7. The CDR3 length is 15 residues. Germline loops: CDR1 SGHTA, CDR2 FQGNSA. The CDR3 sequence is CASRRDSGPGNTIYF. The DNA of the CDR3 is TGTGCCAGCAGACGGGACAGCGGACCTGGAAACACCATATATTTT.

This clone came up a few times. The J gene is TRBJ2-1, the V gene TRBV2; D not certain. V shed 3 bases and J shed 2 bases, with 11 bases lying between them. Germline assignment: CDR1 SNHLY and CDR2 FYNNEI. The CDR3 totals 15 residues. Here the CDR3 DNA reads TGTGCCAGCAGTGATGAGGCGGTTACCTACAATGAGCAGTTCTTC. It is translated as CASSDEAVTYNEQFF.

This clone came up once. The chain couples TRBV5-4 to TRBJ2-7; perhaps TRBD2 as D (5 bases). This CDR3 has 17 residues. Germline V CDR1 and CDR2: SGHNT, YYREEE (reference sequence). V shed 0 bases and J shed 0 bases, with 16 bases lying between them. Written as DNA, the CDR3 is TGTGCCAGCAGCTTGGCCCCCGGACTCAGACCCTCCTACGAGCAGTACTTC. It translates to CASSLAPGLRPSYEQYF. Full variable domain (remainder filled in from reference TRBV5-4 and TRBJ2-7): ETGVTQSPTHLIKTRGQQVTLRCSSQSGHNTVSWYQQALGQGPQFIFQYYREEENGRGNFPPRFSGLQFPNYSSELNVNALELDDSALYLCASSLAPGLRPSYEQYFGPGTRLTVT.

The CDR3 sequence: CASSSRVSGETQYF. CDR3 sequence (DNA): TGTGCCAGCAGTTCCAGGGTTAGTGGGGAGACCCAGTACTTC. The chain has TRBV6-5 and TRBJ2-5, with D maybe TRBD1 (5 bases). Trimming cost V 4 bases and J 5 bases, with 14 bases left between them. The CDR3 contains 14 residues. CDR1 and CDR2 (germline): MNHEY, SVGAGI.

The chain uses TRBV6-5 and TRBJ1-2, with D perhaps TRBD1 (5 bases). Trimming took 0 bases from V and 4 from J, leaving 12 bases between them. CDR3 length equals 15 residues. CDR1 MNHEY and CDR2 SVGAGI come from the germline V gene. The CDR3 nucleotides are TGTGCCAGCAGTTACTCGGGGCAGAACCTCTATGGCTACACCTTC. Protein sequence: CASSYSGQNLYGYTF.

The genes are TRBV30 and TRBJ2-7; a possible D gene is TRBD1 (6 bases). The V gene's germline CDR1 is GTSNPN and CDR2 SVGIG (reference sequence). CDR3 length equals 13 residues. V was cut by 8 bases and J by 3 bases, with 17 bases left in between. CDR3 bases: TGTGCCGGGACACCCCCAGGCTTCTACGAGCAGTACTTC. Protein sequence: CAGTPPGFYEQYF.

The J gene is TRBJ1-1, the V gene TRBV25-1; D not resolved. V was trimmed by 4 bases and J by 5 bases, leaving 11 bases between them. The CDR3 totals 13 residues. Germline CDR1 MGHDK, CDR2 SYGVNS. CDR3 bases: TGTGCCAGCAGTGTAGGACTAATAACTGAAGCTTTCTTT. Encoded protein: CASSVGLITEAFF.

J is TRBJ1-2 and V is TRBV18; 7 bases fit TRBD1. Germline V gene sequence: CDR1 KGHSH, CDR2 LQKENI. CDR3 size: 16 residues. The V and J ends lost 8 bases and 2 bases, in that order; junction bases with no gene match: 14. The CDR3 DNA reads TGTGCCAGCACCCGACAGGGAAACCTACACAACTATGGCTACACCTTC. Protein: CASTRQGNLHNYGYTF. Full variable domain (remainder filled in from reference TRBV18 and TRBJ1-2): NAGVMQNPRHLVRRRGQEARLRCSPMKGHSHVYWYRQLPEEGLKFMVYLQKENIIDESGMPKERFSAEFPKEGPSILRIQQVVRGDSAAYFCASTRQGNLHNYGYTFGSGTRLTVV.

V is TRBV7-2 and J is TRBJ2-3; D gene unclear. The CDR3 has 12 amino acids. The V end was cut by 1 base, the J end by 3 bases, with 2 bases between. From germline, CDR1 is SGHTA and CDR2 FQGNSA. CDR3 in DNA: TGTGCCAGCAGCTTAGGGACAGATACGCAGTATTTT. It encodes CASSLGTDTQYF.

This chain's CDR3 is CASANYNEQFF. CDR3 bases: TGTGCCAGTGCGAACTACAATGAGCAGTTCTTC. This chain connects TRBV19 to TRBJ2-1, with D uncertain. This CDR3 is 11 amino acids long. V lost 8 bases and J lost 3, with 5 bases in between. The germline gives CDR1 LNHDA, CDR2 SQIVND (reference sequence).

The chain links TRBV29-1 to TRBJ1-2; 8 bases agree with TRBD1. The CDR3 length is 15 residues. V lost 3 bases, J lost 4 bases, and 10 bases stayed unmatched. The germline V gene has CDR1 SQVTM and CDR2 ANQGSEA. The CDR3 spells CSVDQGAEGRYGYTF. CDR3 nucleotides: TGCAGCGTTGATCAGGGGGCCGAGGGGCGCTATGGCTACACCTTC.

This sequence joins TRBV27 and TRBJ2-7; 8 positions agree with TRBD1. The V and J ends lost 5 bases and 1 base, in that order; junction bases with no gene match: 4. The CDR3 consists of 14 residues. Per the germline V gene, CDR1 is MNHEY and CDR2 is SMNVEV (reference sequence). The CDR3 bases are TGTGCCAGCAGTGCGTGGACAGGGTCCTACGAGCAGTACTTC. It encodes CASSAWTGSYEQYF.

The J gene is TRBJ1-1, the V gene TRBV28, with D possibly matching TRBD1 (5 bases). CDR1 is MDHEN, CDR2 SYDVKM, per germline. The V end was cut by 7 bases, the J end by 1 base, with 13 bases between. The CDR3 has 14 residues. The DNA of the CDR3 is TGTGCCAGCATCAGCGCAGGGACGAACACTGAAGCTTTCTTT. It translates to CASISAGTNTEAFF.

The rearrangement links TRBV7-3 to TRBJ1-1, with D possibly matching TRBD1 (6 bases). With 6 bases removed from V and 5 bases from J, the gap between germline ends came to 16 bases. The CDR3 is 14 residues long. The germline V gene encodes CDR1 SGHTA and CDR2 FQGTGA. CDR3 nucleotide sequence: TGTGCCAGCAGTTCATCTCTAGGGGGGACTGAAGCTTTCTTT. This encodes CASSSSLGGTEAFF.

The rearrangement joins TRBV18 to TRBJ2-1; 7 bases are a match to TRBD1. Trimming removed 6 bases from V and 4 bases from J; junction bases left unmatched: 6. The CDR3 contains 14 residues. Germline-derived CDR1 and CDR2 are KGHSH and LQKENI. The chain's CDR3 is CASSVRQGYNEQFF. DNA for the CDR3: TGTGCCAGCTCCGTTCGACAGGGATACAATGAGCAGTTCTTC. Full variable domain (missing parts from reference TRBV18 and TRBJ2-1): NAGVMQNPRHLVRRRGQEARLRCSPMKGHSHVYWYRQLPEEGLKFMVYLQKENIIDESGMPKERFSAEFPKEGPSILRIQQVVRGDSAAYFCASSVRQGYNEQFFGPGTRLTVL.

The rearrangement joins TRBV27 to TRBJ2-1, with D perhaps matching TRBD1 or TRBD2 (5 bases each). Trimming removed 1 base from V and 8 bases from J, with 9 bases in between. This CDR3 spans 13 amino acids. Germline V gene data show CDR1 as MNHEY and CDR2 as SMNVEV (reference sequence). This chain's CDR3 is CASSLLRDDEQFF. The CDR3 DNA is TGTGCCAGCAGTTTATTGAGGGACGATGAGCAGTTCTTC.

The genes are TRBV30 and TRBJ1-5; no clear D. V was cut by 2 bases and J by 6 bases, with 11 bases left in between. This CDR3 is 13 amino acids long. Germline CDR1 and CDR2: GTSNPN and SVGIG (reference sequence). CDR3: CAWSSGFGQPQHF. CDR3 bases: TGTGCCTGGAGTTCCGGGTTCGGTCAGCCCCAGCATTTT.